The 8 T cell receptor beta chains below were found in one sample sequenced in a study of OX40 agonist ivuxolimab in advanced cancers. Profiled with immunoSEQ multiplex PCR; TCRdb holds only in-frame clones, not every one. The data show around 35,000 clones, 78% seen once. Sequencing was performed on CD4+ or CD8+ T cells sorted from blood, taken in a trial of the OX40 agonist ivuxolimab. Receptors originate from an adult with an advanced solid tumor such as melanoma, head and neck, liver or kidney cancer.

V usage is TRBV6-1 and J usage is TRBJ1-4; TRBD1 agrees at 7 bases. Unmatched junction bases numbered 2, after V lost 7 bases and J lost 3 bases. The CDR3 is made up of 13 amino acids. Germline values: CDR1 MNHNS, CDR2 SASEGT. CDR3 DNA: TGTGCCAGCAACCAGGGGGCTAATGAAAAACTGTTTTTT. The encoded protein is CASNQGANEKLFF.

The CDR3 bases are TGTGCCAGCAGTGAAGGGTGGTGGGGGGGCCTCGAGACCCAGTACTTC. Its translation: CASSEGWWGGLETQYF. The chain combines TRBV6-1 with TRBJ2-5; D might be TRBD2 (7 bases). Per the germline V gene, CDR1 is MNHNS and CDR2 is SASEGT. Between the trimmed V and J ends, which lost 1 base and 5 bases, there was a span of 17 bases. This CDR3 has 16 amino acids.

V gene TRBV28 combines with J gene TRBJ2-2; possibly TRBD1 or TRBD2 for D (5 bases each). With 10 bases removed from V and 0 bases from J, the gap between germline ends came to 9 bases. The CDR3 consists of 13 residues. Germline V gives CDR1 MDHEN, CDR2 SYDVKM. The CDR3 reads CATWGTNTGELFF. Written as DNA, the CDR3 is TGTGCCACCTGGGGGACGAACACCGGGGAGCTGTTTTTT.

This CDR3 reads CAISETPGLAGETQYF. The CDR3 DNA sequence: TGTGCCATCAGTGAGACTCCGGGACTAGCGGGAGAGACCCAGTACTTC. The chain joins TRBV10-3 to TRBJ2-5; TRBD2 aligns across 12 bases. The junction had 5 bases not matched to a gene; V was cut back by 2 bases and J by 4 bases. The CDR3 loop spans 16 amino acids. The germline gives CDR1 ENHRY, CDR2 SYGVKD.

The chain has TRBV5-1 and TRBJ2-7, with D possibly being TRBD1 (6 bases). The CDR3 spans 14 residues. Germline V gene sequence: CDR1 SGHRS, CDR2 YFSETQ. V lost 4 bases and J 3 bases, leaving 14 bases between the germline ends. The CDR3 reads CASSIGQSIYEQYF. The CDR3 DNA is TGCGCCAGCAGCATTGGACAGAGTATCTACGAGCAGTACTTC.

The genes are TRBV28 and TRBJ2-3; D may correspond to TRBD1 or TRBD2 (5 bases each). Germline loops: CDR1 MDHEN, CDR2 SYDVKM. The CDR3 loop spans 11 amino acids. Trimming shortened V by 4 bases and J by 8 bases, and 7 bases separated the two germline ends. The CDR3 DNA sequence: TGTGCCAGCAGTTCGGGGCTTACGCAGTATTTT. Its translation: CASSSGLTQYF. The full variable domain, rest sourced from reference TRBV28 and TRBJ2-3, is DVKVTQSSRYLVKRTGEKVFLECVQDMDHENMFWYRQDPGLGLRLIYFSYDVKMKEKGDIPEGYSVSREKKERFSLILESASTNQTSMYLCASSSGLTQYFGPGTRLTVL.

The chain carries TRBV27 and TRBJ2-4, with D hard to call. The CDR3 runs 15 residues. Germline V gene sequence: CDR1 MNHEY, CDR2 SMNVEV (reference sequence). Deletions cut 1 base from V and 0 bases from J, with 7 bases between. The CDR3 sequence: CASSLFVLAKNIQYF. CDR3 in DNA: TGTGCCAGCAGTTTATTTGTCCTAGCCAAAAACATTCAGTACTTC.

This clone came up a few times. The CDR3 bases are TGTGCCAGCAGCTTGACAGGGGGCACCGGGGAGCTGTTTTTT. Translated, it gives CASSLTGGTGELFF. The chain is built from TRBV7-6 and TRBJ2-2; 9 nucleotides match TRBD1. The CDR3 sequence is 14 residues long. With V trimmed by 3 bases and J by 4 bases, 0 bases remained unmatched. Germline assignment: CDR1 SGHVS and CDR2 FNYEAQ.